Described below is a single T cell receptor beta chain sequence and its context. Its antigen is not identified. The protocol was immunoSEQ multiplex PCR, while the TCRdb copy is restricted to in-frame clones and leaves out a portion. The table shows 50,000 to 70,000 clones, with around 83% occurring only once. The data were obtained in a study of T cell responses to AZD1222 COVID-19 vaccine. The CDR3 contains 16 residues. Germline V gives CDR1 MGHRA, CDR2 YSYEKL. V lost 2 bases and J lost 0, with 12 bases in between. Study outcomes and limitations: Regions 160-218 and 743-854 held dominance among vaccine-associated CD4 TCRs, which spanned spike. Possibly, clonal diversity was underestimated; donors were largely white British and included more females. Close to half of spike-specific TCRs reportedly recognize unmutated variant regions. Two AZD1222 doses significantly raised spike-specific TCR breadth and depth over controls.

The TCR originated in an adult in good health. The sequenced sample was peripheral blood, obtained on day 0 of MenACWY control vaccination. This sequence joins TRBV4-1 and TRBJ2-3; no clear D. The CDR3 DNA reads TGCGCCAGCAGCCAAACCGGTGCGGCTAGCACAGATACGCAGTATTTT. It codes for CASSQTGAASTDTQYF.